The text below deals with one TCR beta chain. The data were obtained in a study of blood T cell repertoires in COVID-19. About the study: Collection of acute and convalescent COVID-19 samples took place in the United States, Italy and Spain. T cells, B-cell-depleted T cells, or PBMCs supplied cDNA or gDNA.

J was trimmed by 8 bases and V by 8 bases; bases with no gene match: 7. This CDR3 is built from 13 residues. Study processing details: Reference gene primer amplification gave nucleated cell count estimates. Repertoires were generated with immunoSEQ multiplex PCR, while TCRdb's copy carries only in-frame clones and drops some. V and J calls and clone size are given by that table; D and trimming were obtained from the DNA. The sample has roughly 100,000 clones, about 80% seen once. The sample comprised peripheral blood. The sequence derives from a human donor in a cohort sampled during active COVID-19. V and J are TRBV12-3 or TRBV12-4 and TRBJ2-1; 9 bases align to TRBD2. The CDR3 here is CASWPSGTDEQFF. In DNA, the CDR3 is TGTGCCAGCTGGCCTAGCGGGACGGATGAGCAGTTCTTC.